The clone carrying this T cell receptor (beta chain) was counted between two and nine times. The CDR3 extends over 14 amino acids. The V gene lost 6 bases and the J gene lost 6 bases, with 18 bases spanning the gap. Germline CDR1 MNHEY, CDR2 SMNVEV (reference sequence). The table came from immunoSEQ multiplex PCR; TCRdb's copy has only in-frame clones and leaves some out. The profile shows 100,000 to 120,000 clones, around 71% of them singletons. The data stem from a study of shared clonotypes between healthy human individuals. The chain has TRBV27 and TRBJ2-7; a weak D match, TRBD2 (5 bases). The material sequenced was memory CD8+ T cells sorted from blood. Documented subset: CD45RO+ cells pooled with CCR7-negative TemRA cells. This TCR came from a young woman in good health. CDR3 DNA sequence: TGTGCCAGCAGGATCACATGGACTGCGCCCGAGCAGTACTTC. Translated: CASRITWTAPEQYF.